A single TCR beta chain is shown here with its context. This entry belongs to a study of Ad26.COV2.S vaccination and SARS-CoV-2 variants. The CDR3 is 15 residues long. V lost 7 bases to trimming and J lost 7 bases; unmatched junction nucleotides: 8. Germline V gene lookup returns CDR1 SGHAT and CDR2 FQNNGV. Regarding treatment: approximately 18 received Ad26.COV2.S at low or high dose, single or two shots; 5 received placebo; per-sample allocation not given. Sampling was done on day 63 after the first vaccine or placebo injection. Only in-frame clones appear in the TCRdb table, and some are missing; sequencing was by immunoSEQ multiplex PCR. This sample has roughly 270,000 clones, with 70% to 90% found just once.

This chain links TRBV11-2 with TRBJ2-1, with 12 bases that match TRBD2. This material consisted of peripheral blood, taken in a trial of Ad26.COV2.S vaccine versus placebo. The sequence came from a person between 18 and 60 years old who received the Ad26.COV2.S COVID-19 vaccine or a placebo. The CDR3 bases are TGTGCCAGCAAACTTACTAGCGGGAGGACGAATGAGCAGTTCTTC. Its translation is CASKLTSGRTNEQFF.